This T cell receptor beta chain was captured by sequencing in a study of response to subunit inactivated influenza vaccine (dated by TCRdb to about 2018). About the study as a whole: The study used deep quantitative T cell receptor repertoire profiling to track responses to a trivalent subunit inactivated influenza vaccine.

The CDR3 numbers 16 residues from cysteine through phenylalanine. Only CDR3 DNA is held: 48 bases, read in frame from base 1. The V end gives up 3 bases and the J end 0 bases, leaving 6 bases in the junction not matched to a gene. Sequences SGHVS (CDR1) and FQNEAQ (CDR2) are obtained from the germline V gene. This clonotype was found a few times. The target of this receptor is not known. No quality values exist for individual bases; no much larger clone is one base distant. To prepare the library, RT-PCR was applied. These reads were obtained on an Illumina HiSeq 2500. TCRdb trimmed public reads at Q25 via fastp, called clones via MiXCR and kept in-frame beta chains. Identical CDR3 proteins give one entry, which carries the most common genes and DNA. The sample contains hundreds of thousands of distinct CDR3 sequences, about 11% of them found a single time. Of the sample, roughly 10% falls within the top ten clones.

Overall study outcomes, separate from this receptor: According to the authors, only a limited number of new T cells may be recruited by each seasonal influenza vaccination.

The sequencing used PBMCs from blood, collected on the day of vaccination. This sequence was found in a man aged 50 or older who received an inactivated influenza vaccine. Donor details come from another sample of the same person, matched by shared clones. The sequence joins TRBV7-8 to TRBJ1-1, with 8 bases in between that match TRBD1. The sequence in DNA is TGTGCCAGCAGCTTCAGACAGGGGATTGTGAACACTGAAGCTTTCTTT. This gives the protein CASSFRQGIVNTEAFF. Outside the CDR3, residues come from the reference TRBV7-8 and TRBJ1-1 proteins, so the full variable domain is: GAGVSQSPRYKVAKRGQDVALRCDPISGHVSLFWYQQALGQGPEFLTYFQNEAQLDKSGLPSDRFFAERPEGSVSTLKIQRTQQEDSAVYLCASSFRQGIVNTEAFFGQGTRLTVV.